The 29 T cell receptor beta chains reported below all come from one sample, sequenced in a study of PD-L1 blockade in urothelial cancer (dated by TCRdb to 2016 to 2017). The intended sense of this specimen's time point label: pretreatment peripheral blood. The method was the immunoSEQ multiplex PCR assay. In TCRdb, the immuneACCESS table is reduced to in-frame sequences with V and J assigned. These tables do not hold every clone; where another copy was compared, an unresolved V gene accounts for under half, and the others remain unexplained. For this sample there are around 130,000 clones; approximately 88% appear just once. The ten top clones hold 3.2% of the sample. The sequenced sample was PBMCs, obtained around atezolizumab (anti-PD-L1) treatment. The source of these receptors is a man over 45 with urothelial cancer.

The V and J genes are TRBV18 and TRBJ2-1; D is possibly TRBD2 (5 bases). The CDR3 loop spans 11 amino acids. The germline CDR1 and CDR2 sequences are KGHSH and LQKENI. V lost 5 bases to trimming and J lost 14 bases, with 13 bases between them. The CDR3 nucleotides are TGTGCCAGCTCAAACCGGGATTCCGAGTTCTTC. Translating gives CASSNRDSEFF.

This chain links TRBV19 with TRBJ2-3, with D possibly matching TRBD1 (5 bases). V was pared by 3 bases and J by 0 bases, with 13 bases between. The CDR3 covers 16 residues. Germline CDR1 LNHDA, CDR2 SQIVND (reference sequence). The CDR3 spells CASSIRQGRSTDTQYF. Here the CDR3 DNA reads TGTGCCAGTAGTATTCGGCAGGGCCGTAGCACAGATACGCAGTATTTT.

This clone occurred a few times. The chain links TRBV5-4 to TRBJ2-1; 14 bases agree with TRBD2. Trimming cost V 4 bases and J 10 bases; bases outside gene matches: 4. This CDR3 spans 14 amino acids. The germline V gene has CDR1 SGHNT and CDR2 YYREEE (reference sequence). The CDR3 DNA reads as TGTGCCAGCAGCGGGGGACTAGCGGGAGACGAGCAGTTCTTC. Translation gives CASSGGLAGDEQFF.

The CDR3: CASSLAATPGNTIYF. In DNA, the CDR3 is TGTGCCAGCAGCTTAGCAGCTACCCCTGGAAACACCATATATTTT. This chain links TRBV7-2 with TRBJ1-3; D gene ambiguous. The CDR3 totals 15 residues. Germline assignment: CDR1 SGHTA and CDR2 FQGNSA. Trimming cost V 0 bases and J 2 bases, with 8 bases left between them. Full variable domain (missing parts from reference TRBV7-2 and TRBJ1-3): GAGVSQSPSNKVTEKGKDVELRCDPISGHTALYWYRQSLGQGLEFLIYFQGNSAPDKSGLPSDRFSAERTGGSVSTLTIQRTQQEDSAVYLCASSLAATPGNTIYFGEGSWLTVV.

This clone was seen only a few times. The rearrangement uses TRBV28 and TRBJ1-1; no definite D call. The CDR3 contains 13 residues. The V and J ends lost 5 bases and 5 bases respectively, with 12 bases between them. Looked up from germline, CDR1 is MDHEN and CDR2 is SYDVKM. The CDR3 here is CASSAPAGTEAFF. The CDR3 DNA is TGTGCCAGCAGTGCACCAGCCGGGACTGAAGCTTTCTTT.

The genes are TRBV29-1 and TRBJ1-5; TRBD1 agrees at 10 bases. The CDR3 runs 16 residues. Germline V lookup: CDR1 SQVTM, CDR2 ANQGSEA. CDR3 in DNA: TGCAACACCCGGGACAGGGGTTCGAGGAACAATCAGCCCCAGCATTTT. Translation gives CNTRDRGSRNNQPQHF.

The chain is built from TRBV7-8 and TRBJ1-2; D might be TRBD1 (5 bases). Germline values: CDR1 SGHVS, CDR2 FQNEAQ. The CDR3 has 13 amino acids. Between the trimmed V and J ends, which lost 1 base and 8 bases, there was a span of 11 bases. This chain's CDR3 is CASSLDRPQGYTF. For the CDR3, the DNA is TGTGCCAGCAGCTTAGACAGGCCCCAGGGCTACACCTTC.

On this clone itself: Other DNA sequences within the sample encode an identical CDR3. The CDR3 loop is CASSLTGGTEAFF. In DNA, the CDR3 is TGTGCCAGCAGCTTAACAGGGGGCACTGAAGCTTTCTTT. V usage is TRBV7-8 and J usage is TRBJ1-1; 8 nucleotides match TRBD1. The CDR3 totals 13 residues. The germline V gene encodes CDR1 SGHVS and CDR2 FQNEAQ. V lost 2 bases, J lost 4 bases, and 0 bases stayed unmatched. Looking up the rest from reference TRBV7-8 and TRBJ1-1 gives the full variable domain: GAGVSQSPRYKVAKRGQDVALRCDPISGHVSLFWYQQALGQGPEFLTYFQNEAQLDKSGLPSDRFFAERPEGSVSTLKIQRTQQEDSAVYLCASSLTGGTEAFFGQGTRLTVV.

With respect to this clone: At one end the junction does not follow the germline gene, possibly because of a read error. This sample also contains other DNA sequences that code for the same CDR3. The chain combines TRBV4-2 with TRBJ2-7; D is possibly TRBD1 (6 bases). The CDR3 extends over 16 amino acids. Germline V gene sequence: CDR1 LGHNA, CDR2 YNFKEQ. CDR3 residues: CASSQDRNRAIYEQYF. The CDR3 region has the DNA TGTGCCAGCAGCCAAGATCGGAACAGGGCCATTTACGAACAGTACTTC.

This chain uses TRBV7-9 with TRBJ1-6; 7 bases fit TRBD1. This CDR3 has 16 residues. CDR1 is SEHNR, CDR2 FQNEAQ, per germline (reference sequence). V dropped 5 bases and J dropped 4; count of bases not matched to a gene: 8. CDR3 residues: CASSHYRDRYNSPLHF. DNA for the CDR3: TGTGCCAGCAGCCATTACCGGGACAGATATAATTCACCCCTCCACTTT.

CDR3: CASSATGTGSYEQYF. The CDR3 DNA reads as TGTGCCAGCAGCGCTACCGGGACAGGCTCCTACGAGCAGTACTTC. V usage is TRBV9 and J usage is TRBJ2-7; 8 bases match TRBD1. Germline V gene sequence: CDR1 SGDLS, CDR2 YYNGEE. The CDR3 contains 15 residues. With 3 bases clipped from V and 0 bases from J, the junction kept 5 bases outside the gene matches.

The J gene is TRBJ2-1, the V gene TRBV11-3; 9 nucleotides align to TRBD2. This CDR3 has 15 residues. CDR1 and CDR2 from the germline V gene are SGHNT and YENEEA. V shed 3 bases and J 4 bases; nucleotides not matched to a gene: 4. CDR3 region: CASSFSGSRYNEQFF. Written as DNA, the CDR3 is TGTGCCAGCAGCTTTAGCGGGAGCCGTTACAATGAGCAGTTCTTC.

CDR3 DNA: TGTGCCAGCAGTCCAAACCTGGCGGGAGTTCCGTTCTTC. This encodes CASSPNLAGVPFF. This chain links TRBV28 with TRBJ2-1; 7 bases map to TRBD2. The V and J ends lost 5 bases and 15 bases, in that order; junction bases with no gene match: 13. Per the germline V gene, CDR1 is MDHEN and CDR2 is SYDVKM. This CDR3 contains 13 residues.

The rearrangement joins TRBV27 to TRBJ2-7, with 9 bases that match TRBD2. Losses at the gene ends were 6 bases for V and 1 base for J; bases not matched to a gene: 4. There are 14 residues in the CDR3. The germline V gene encodes CDR1 MNHEY and CDR2 SMNVEV (reference sequence). CDR3 sequence: CASREAGGSYEQYF. Written as DNA, the CDR3 is TGTGCCAGCAGGGAGGCGGGGGGGTCCTACGAGCAGTACTTC.

The V gene is TRBV18, the J gene TRBJ2-7; 7 bases align to TRBD1. Trimming took 3 bases from V and 4 from J; bases not matched to a gene: 6. This CDR3 spans 14 amino acids. Germline V CDR1 and CDR2: KGHSH, LQKENI. The CDR3 DNA sequence: TGTGCCAGCTCACCTTCGACAGGGTCGTACGAGCAGTACTTC. Its translation: CASSPSTGSYEQYF.

This chain connects TRBV11-3 to TRBJ2-3; D remains ambiguous. The germline V gene encodes CDR1 SGHNT and CDR2 YENEEA. Trimming took off 5 bases at V and 1 base at J, with 16 bases between the two ends. The CDR3 has 16 residues. The CDR3 nucleotides are TGTGCCAGCAGCCCGTACTCTCCGAGAGGCACAGATACGCAGTATTTT. Encoded protein: CASSPYSPRGTDTQYF.

The DNA for the CDR3 is TGTGCCTGGACGCTAGCGGGAGGGTTGGGGGAGCAGTACTTC. Amino acid sequence: CAWTLAGGLGEQYF. V is TRBV30 and J is TRBJ2-7; 12 bases align to TRBD2. CDR3 length: 14 residues. J lost 7 bases, V lost 4 bases, and 8 bases had no gene match. Germline-derived CDR1 and CDR2 are GTSNPN and SVGIG (reference sequence).

The chain recombines TRBV6-4 with TRBJ2-1; 8 positions agree with TRBD2. The ends lost 0 bases at V and 9 bases at J; junction bases unmatched: 10. Looked up from germline, CDR1 is MRHNA and CDR2 is SNTAGT. The CDR3 is made up of 16 amino acids. The CDR3 loop reads CASSDSRLGGGSEQFF. Written as DNA, the CDR3 is TGTGCCAGCAGTGACTCGAGGCTCGGGGGGGGCAGTGAGCAGTTCTTC.

This clone was counted once. This chain links TRBV5-1 with TRBJ2-7; maybe TRBD2 (5 bases). CDR1 is SGHRS, CDR2 YFSETQ, per germline. V lost 2 bases to trimming and J lost 0 bases, with 12 bases between them. The CDR3 totals 15 residues. CDR3 region: CASSFEGLTSYEQYF. The CDR3 coding sequence is TGCGCCAGCAGCTTTGAGGGTTTAACCTCCTACGAGCAGTACTTC.

The V and J genes are TRBV7-3 and TRBJ2-1; the match to TRBD2 covers 9 bases. Germline assignment: CDR1 SGHTA and CDR2 FQGTGA. V shed 4 bases and J 5 bases; nucleotides not matched to a gene: 12. This CDR3 is 17 amino acids long. CDR3 in DNA: TGTGCCAGCAGCTCCAGCCTAGCGGGACCCATTAACAATGAGCAGTTCTTC. It translates to CASSSSLAGPINNEQFF.

This sequence joins TRBV19 and TRBJ2-7; 8 nucleotides line up with TRBD2. With V trimmed by 1 base and J by 6 bases, 14 bases remained unmatched. The CDR3 covers 17 residues. Looked up from germline, CDR1 is LNHDA and CDR2 is SQIVND (reference sequence). The CDR3 loop reads CASSIVWSGSSAAEQYF. CDR3 DNA sequence: TGTGCCAGTAGTATAGTATGGAGCGGGAGCTCCGCGGCCGAGCAGTACTTC.

This clone showed up just a few times. This chain joins TRBV4-1 and TRBJ2-1, with 8 bases lining up with TRBD2. J lost 7 bases, V lost 1 base, and 6 bases had no gene match. Germline V gene lookup returns CDR1 MGHRA and CDR2 YSYEKL. The CDR3 spans 15 residues. DNA for the CDR3: TGCGCCAGCAGCCAAGCTGGCGGGAGGCGGAATGAGCAGTTCTTC. Protein: CASSQAGGRRNEQFF.

The gene calls are TRBV7-9 and TRBJ2-7; 7 nucleotides agree with TRBD2. Germline V lookup: CDR1 SEHNR, CDR2 FQNEAQ (reference sequence). The CDR3 is made up of 19 amino acids. Germline trimming cut 0 bases from V and 4 bases from J; bases unmatched to any gene: 18. CDR3 in amino acids: CASSLARGGTTTRGYEQYF. CDR3 in DNA: TGTGCCAGCAGCTTAGCGCGTGGTGGGACTACCACTCGTGGGTACGAGCAGTACTTC.

The chain carries TRBV4-2 and TRBJ1-4; D unclear. The CDR3 spans 13 residues. Trimming took off 0 bases at V and 8 bases at J, with 7 bases between the two ends. Germline V lookup: CDR1 LGHNA, CDR2 YNFKEQ. For the CDR3, the DNA is TGTGCCAGCAGCCAAGATTCGGAGGAAAAACTGTTTTTT. Translated, it gives CASSQDSEEKLFF.

This clone appeared once. V and J are TRBV6-4 and TRBJ2-3; 12 positions match TRBD2. The germline gives CDR1 MRHNA, CDR2 SNTAGT. This CDR3 has 16 amino acids. J lost 4 bases, V lost 6 bases, and 8 bases had no gene match. CDR3 sequence reads: CASSRGLAGPPDTQYF. CDR3 coding DNA: TGTGCCAGCAGCCGCGGACTAGCGGGACCTCCAGATACGCAGTATTTT.

The V gene is TRBV19, the J gene TRBJ2-7; D remains ambiguous. Trimming removed 3 bases from V and 0 bases from J, with 12 bases in between. The CDR3 sequence is 15 residues long. Germline CDR1 is LNHDA and CDR2 is SQIVND (reference sequence). The CDR3 nucleotides read TGTGCCAGTAGTATCGGCAGGCCACGCTCCTACGAGCAGTACTTC. Translation: CASSIGRPRSYEQYF.

The chain carries TRBV7-2 and TRBJ2-5, with D maybe TRBD2 (6 bases). This CDR3 is built from 14 residues. Germline CDR1 SGHTA, CDR2 FQGNSA. V was pared by 5 bases and J by 1 base, with 11 bases between. The CDR3 DNA reads TGTGCCAGCAGCCAAAGCGGGCGCCAAGAGACCCAGTACTTC. It yields the protein CASSQSGRQETQYF.

This clone was picked up one time. This chain connects TRBV6-6 to TRBJ2-5, with 7 bases identical to TRBD1. The germline V gene encodes CDR1 MNHNY and CDR2 SVGAGI (reference sequence). The junction had 9 bases not matched to a gene; V was cut back by 4 bases and J by 4 bases. This CDR3 has 15 residues. For the CDR3, the DNA is TGTGCCAGCAGTTCAAGGGGGCTAGCTCCAGAGACCCAGTACTTC. It codes for CASSSRGLAPETQYF.

The chain recombines TRBV7-9 with TRBJ1-2, with 9 nucleotides matching TRBD1. This CDR3 has 13 residues. Trimming took 3 bases from V and 6 from J; bases not matched to a gene: 2. Germline lookup yields CDR1 SEHNR and CDR2 FQNEAQ (reference sequence). The CDR3 bases are TGTGCCAGCAGCTTGGACAGGGGCGATGGCTACACCTTC. Protein: CASSLDRGDGYTF.